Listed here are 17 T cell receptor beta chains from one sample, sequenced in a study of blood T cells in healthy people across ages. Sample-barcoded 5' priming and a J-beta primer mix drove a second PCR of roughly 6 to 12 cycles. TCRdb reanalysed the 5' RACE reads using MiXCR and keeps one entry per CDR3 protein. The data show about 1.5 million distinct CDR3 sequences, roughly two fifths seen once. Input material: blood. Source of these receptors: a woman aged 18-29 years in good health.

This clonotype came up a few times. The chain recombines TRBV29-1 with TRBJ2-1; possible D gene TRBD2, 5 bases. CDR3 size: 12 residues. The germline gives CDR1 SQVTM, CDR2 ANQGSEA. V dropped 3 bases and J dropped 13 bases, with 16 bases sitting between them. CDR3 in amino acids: CSVESGRGGQFF. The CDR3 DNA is TGCAGCGTTGAGTCGGGGAGAGGTGGCCAGTTCTTC.

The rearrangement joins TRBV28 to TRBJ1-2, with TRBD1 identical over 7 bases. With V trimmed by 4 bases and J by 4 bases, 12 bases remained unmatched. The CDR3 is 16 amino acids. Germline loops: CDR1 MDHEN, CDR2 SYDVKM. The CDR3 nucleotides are TGTGCCAGCAGTTCGCGAAGGGACAGCTCTTCCTATGGCTACACCTTC. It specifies CASSSRRDSSSYGYTF.

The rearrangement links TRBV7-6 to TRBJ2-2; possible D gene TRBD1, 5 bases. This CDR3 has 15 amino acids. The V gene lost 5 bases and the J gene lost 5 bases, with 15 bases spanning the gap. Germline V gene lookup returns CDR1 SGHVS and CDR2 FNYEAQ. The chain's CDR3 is CASSRVTETTGELFF. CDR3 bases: TGTGCCAGCAGCCGGGTGACAGAGACGACCGGGGAGCTGTTTTTT.

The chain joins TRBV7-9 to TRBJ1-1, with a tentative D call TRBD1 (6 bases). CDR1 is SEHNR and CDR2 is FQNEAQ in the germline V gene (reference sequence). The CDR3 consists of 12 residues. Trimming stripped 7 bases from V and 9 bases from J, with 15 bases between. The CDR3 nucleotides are TGTGCCAGCACCATAAATGGGGGGCAAGCTTTCTTT. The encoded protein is CASTINGGQAFF. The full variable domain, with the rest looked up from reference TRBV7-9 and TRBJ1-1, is DTGVSQNPRHKITKRGQNVTFRCDPISEHNRLYWYRQTLGQGPEFLTYFQNEAQLEKSRLLSDRFSAERPKGSFSTLEIQRTEQGDSAMYLCASTINGGQAFFGQGTRLTVV.

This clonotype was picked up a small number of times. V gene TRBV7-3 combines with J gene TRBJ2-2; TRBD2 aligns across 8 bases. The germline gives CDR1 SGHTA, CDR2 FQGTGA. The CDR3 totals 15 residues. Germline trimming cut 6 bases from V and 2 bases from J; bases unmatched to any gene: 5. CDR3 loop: CASSLLAANTGELFF. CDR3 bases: TGTGCCAGCAGTTTACTAGCGGCCAACACCGGGGAGCTGTTTTTT.

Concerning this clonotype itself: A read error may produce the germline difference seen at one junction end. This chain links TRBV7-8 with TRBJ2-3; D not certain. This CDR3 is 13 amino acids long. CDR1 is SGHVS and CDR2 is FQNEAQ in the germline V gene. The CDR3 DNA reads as TGTGCCTCGCAAGAGGTTAGCACAGATACGCGGTATTTT. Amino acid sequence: CASQEVSTDTRYF. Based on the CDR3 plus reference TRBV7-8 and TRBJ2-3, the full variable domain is GAGVSQSPRYKVAKRGQDVALRCDPISGHVSLFWYQQALGQGPEFLTYFQNEAQLDKSGLPSDRFFAERPEGSVSTLKIQRTQQEDSAVYLCASQEVSTDTRYFGPGTRLTVL.

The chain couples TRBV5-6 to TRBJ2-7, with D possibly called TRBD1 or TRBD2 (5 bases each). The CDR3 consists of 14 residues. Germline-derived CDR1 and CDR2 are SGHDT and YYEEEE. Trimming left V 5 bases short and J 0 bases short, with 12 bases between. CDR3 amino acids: CASRQTGTSYEQYF. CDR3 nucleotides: TGTGCCAGCAGGCAAACCGGGACCTCCTACGAGCAGTACTTC.

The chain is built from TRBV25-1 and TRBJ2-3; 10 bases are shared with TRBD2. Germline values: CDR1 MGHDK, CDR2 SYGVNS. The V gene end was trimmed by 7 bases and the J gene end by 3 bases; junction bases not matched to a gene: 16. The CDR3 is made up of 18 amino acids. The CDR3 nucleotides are TGTGCCAGCACCGGGGGACAGCTAGCGGGAGAGGGTACAGATACGCAGTATTTT. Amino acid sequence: CASTGGQLAGEGTDTQYF.

The CDR3 is CASSTGTRGYNEQFF. The CDR3 DNA sequence: TGTGCCAGCAGTACCGGGACTAGGGGGTACAATGAGCAGTTCTTC. The genes are TRBV27 and TRBJ2-1; TRBD2 matches 8 bases. V gave up 5 bases and J gave up 4 bases; unmatched junction bases: 7. The germline V gene encodes CDR1 MNHEY and CDR2 SMNVEV (reference sequence). The CDR3 spans 15 residues.

CDR3: CSVGLDGWNEQYF. CDR3 in DNA: TGCAGCGTGGGACTAGATGGTTGGAATGAGCAGTACTTC. V usage is TRBV29-1 and J usage is TRBJ2-5; 8 nucleotides align to TRBD2. V shed 6 bases and J 11 bases; nucleotides not matched to a gene: 14. The CDR3 runs 13 residues. The germline V gene has CDR1 SQVTM and CDR2 ANQGSEA.

The CDR3 sequence: CSVEGSSRTDTQYF. The CDR3 DNA reads TGCAGCGTTGAAGGGTCATCGAGGACAGATACGCAGTATTTT. This rearrangement joins TRBV29-1 to TRBJ2-3; D not certain. This CDR3 contains 14 residues. Germline V gene sequence: CDR1 SQVTM, CDR2 ANQGSEA. Between the trimmed V and J ends, which lost 1 base and 3 bases, there was a span of 11 bases.

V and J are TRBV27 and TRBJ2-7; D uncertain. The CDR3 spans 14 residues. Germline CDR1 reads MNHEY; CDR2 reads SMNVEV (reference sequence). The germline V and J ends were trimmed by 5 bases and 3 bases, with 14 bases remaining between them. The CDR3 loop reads CASSGYYGGYEQYF. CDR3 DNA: TGTGCCAGCAGTGGGTATTACGGTGGCTACGAGCAGTACTTC.

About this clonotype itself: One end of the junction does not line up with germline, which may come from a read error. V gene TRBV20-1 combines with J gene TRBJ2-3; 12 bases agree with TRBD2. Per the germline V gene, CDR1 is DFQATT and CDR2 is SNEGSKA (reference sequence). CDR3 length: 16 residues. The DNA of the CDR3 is TGCAGTACTAGAGATAGGAGACTAGCGGGAGCAGATACGCAGTATTTT. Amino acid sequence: CSTRDRRLAGADTQYF.

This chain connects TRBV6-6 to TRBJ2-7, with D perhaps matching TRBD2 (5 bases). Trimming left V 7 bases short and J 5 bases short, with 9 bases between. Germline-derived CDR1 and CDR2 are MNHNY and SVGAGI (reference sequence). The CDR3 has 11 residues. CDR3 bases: TGTGCCAGCACGGGGTATGACGAGCAGTACTTC. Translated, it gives CASTGYDEQYF.

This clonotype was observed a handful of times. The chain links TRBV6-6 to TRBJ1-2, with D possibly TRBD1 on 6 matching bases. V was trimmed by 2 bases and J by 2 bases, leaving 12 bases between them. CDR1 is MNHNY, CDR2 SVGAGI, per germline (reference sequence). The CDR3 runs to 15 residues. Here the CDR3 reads CASSYAGQQNYGYTF. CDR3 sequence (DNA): TGTGCCAGCAGTTACGCCGGACAGCAAAACTATGGCTACACCTTC.

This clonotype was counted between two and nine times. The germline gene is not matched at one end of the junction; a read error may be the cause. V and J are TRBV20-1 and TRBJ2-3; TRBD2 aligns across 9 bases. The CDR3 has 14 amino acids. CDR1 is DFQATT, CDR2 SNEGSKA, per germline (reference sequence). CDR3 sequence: CSARETAGGDTQYF. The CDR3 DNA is TGCAGTGCTCGAGAGACTGCGGGAGGGGATACGCAGTATTTT.

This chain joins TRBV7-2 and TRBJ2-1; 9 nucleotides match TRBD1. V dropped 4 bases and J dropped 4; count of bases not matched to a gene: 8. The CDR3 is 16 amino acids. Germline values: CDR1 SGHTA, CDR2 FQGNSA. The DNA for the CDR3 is TGTGCCAGCAGCTACAAGGGACAGGGATATTACAATGAGCAGTTCTTC. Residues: CASSYKGQGYYNEQFF.